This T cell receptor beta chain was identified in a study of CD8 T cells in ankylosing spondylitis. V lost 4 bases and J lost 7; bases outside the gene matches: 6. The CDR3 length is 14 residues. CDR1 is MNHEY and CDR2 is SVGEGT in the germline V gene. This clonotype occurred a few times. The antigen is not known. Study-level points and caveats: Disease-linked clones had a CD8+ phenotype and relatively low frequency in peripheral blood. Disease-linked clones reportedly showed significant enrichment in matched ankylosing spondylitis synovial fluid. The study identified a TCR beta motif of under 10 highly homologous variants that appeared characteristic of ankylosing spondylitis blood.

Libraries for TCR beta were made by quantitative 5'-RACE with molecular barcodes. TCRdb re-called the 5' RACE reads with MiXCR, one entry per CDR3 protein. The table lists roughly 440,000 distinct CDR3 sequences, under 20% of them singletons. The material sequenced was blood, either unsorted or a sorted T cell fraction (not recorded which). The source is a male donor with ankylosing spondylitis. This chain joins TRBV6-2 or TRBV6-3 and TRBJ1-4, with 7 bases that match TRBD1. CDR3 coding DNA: TGTGCCAGCAGTTCCTGGACAGGCTTTGAAAAACTGTTTTTT. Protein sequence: CASSSWTGFEKLFF.